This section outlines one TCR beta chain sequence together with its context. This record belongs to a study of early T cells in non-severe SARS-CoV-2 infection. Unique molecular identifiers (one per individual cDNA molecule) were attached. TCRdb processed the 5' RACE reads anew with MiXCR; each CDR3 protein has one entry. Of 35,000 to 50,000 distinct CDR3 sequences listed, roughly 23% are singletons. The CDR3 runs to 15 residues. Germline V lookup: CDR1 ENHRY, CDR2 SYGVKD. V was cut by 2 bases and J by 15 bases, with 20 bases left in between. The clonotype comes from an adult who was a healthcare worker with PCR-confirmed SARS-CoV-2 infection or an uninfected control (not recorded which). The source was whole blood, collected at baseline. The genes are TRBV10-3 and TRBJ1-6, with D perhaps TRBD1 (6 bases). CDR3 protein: CAISETLTGSVLLHF. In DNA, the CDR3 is TGTGCCATCAGTGAGACCCTGACAGGATCTGTACTCCTCCACTTT.